This TCR beta chain was observed in a study of blood T cell repertoires in COVID-19. Study in general: Samples came from the United States, Italy and Spain, spanning acute and convalescent COVID-19. T cells, B-cell-depleted T cells, or PBMCs supplied cDNA or gDNA.

V lost 4 bases to trimming and J lost 1 base; unmatched junction nucleotides: 7. Germline lookup yields CDR1 SGHDT and CDR2 YYEEEE. The CDR3 is 15 amino acids. Seattle patients were enrolled during active infection and followed longitudinally. As processed by the authors: From reference gene primer amplification, estimates of nucleated cell counts were derived. The data were produced by immunoSEQ multiplex PCR, yet TCRdb's version contains in-frame clones alone and is incomplete. V, J and clone size were drawn from that table, and D and trimming were deduced from the DNA. In the table there are 130,000 to 150,000 clones, roughly 80% of which are singletons.

Sequences were obtained from peripheral blood. This clonotype originated in a woman between 65 and 79 years old with COVID-19, enrolled during active disease. The chain couples TRBV5-6 to TRBJ1-1, with 7 bases that match TRBD1. The CDR3 loop reads CASSRGQLPNTEAFF. In DNA, the CDR3 is TGTGCCAGCAGCCGGGGACAGCTCCCGAACACTGAAGCTTTCTTT.